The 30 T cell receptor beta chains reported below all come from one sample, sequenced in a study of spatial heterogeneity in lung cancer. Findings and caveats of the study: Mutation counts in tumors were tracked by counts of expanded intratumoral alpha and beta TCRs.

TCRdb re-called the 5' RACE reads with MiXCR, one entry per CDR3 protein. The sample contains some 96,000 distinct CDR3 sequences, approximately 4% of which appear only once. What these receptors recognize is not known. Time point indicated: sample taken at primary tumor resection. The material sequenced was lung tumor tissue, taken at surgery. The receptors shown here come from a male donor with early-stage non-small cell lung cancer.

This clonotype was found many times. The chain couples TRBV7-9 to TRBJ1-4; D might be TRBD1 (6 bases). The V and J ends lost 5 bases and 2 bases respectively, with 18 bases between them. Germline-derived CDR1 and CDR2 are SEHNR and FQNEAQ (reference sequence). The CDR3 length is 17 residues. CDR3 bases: TGTGCCAGCAGCGGTCAGGGGCCCCACGGGACTAATGAAAAACTGTTTTTT. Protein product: CASSGQGPHGTNEKLFF.

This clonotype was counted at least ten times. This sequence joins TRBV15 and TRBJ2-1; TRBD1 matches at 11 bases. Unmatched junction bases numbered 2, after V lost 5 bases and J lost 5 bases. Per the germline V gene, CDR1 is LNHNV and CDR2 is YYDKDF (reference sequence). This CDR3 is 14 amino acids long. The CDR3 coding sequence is TGTGCCACCAGCGGGGGACAGGGGGACAATGAGCAGTTCTTC. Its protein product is CATSGGQGDNEQFF.

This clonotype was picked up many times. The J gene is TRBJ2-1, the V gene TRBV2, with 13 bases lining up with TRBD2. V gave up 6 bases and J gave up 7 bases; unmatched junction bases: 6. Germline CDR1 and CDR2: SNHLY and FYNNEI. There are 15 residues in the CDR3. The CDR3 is CASRGLAGVSNEQFF. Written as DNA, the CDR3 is TGTGCCAGCAGAGGACTAGCGGGAGTTAGTAATGAGCAGTTCTTC.

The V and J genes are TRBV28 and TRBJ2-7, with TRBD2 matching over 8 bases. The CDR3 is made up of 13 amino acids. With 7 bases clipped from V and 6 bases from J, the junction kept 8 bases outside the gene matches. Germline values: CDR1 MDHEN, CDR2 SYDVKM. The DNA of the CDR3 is TGTGCCAGCACTGCGAGCGGGAGTGCCGAGCAGTACTTC. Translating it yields CASTASGSAEQYF.

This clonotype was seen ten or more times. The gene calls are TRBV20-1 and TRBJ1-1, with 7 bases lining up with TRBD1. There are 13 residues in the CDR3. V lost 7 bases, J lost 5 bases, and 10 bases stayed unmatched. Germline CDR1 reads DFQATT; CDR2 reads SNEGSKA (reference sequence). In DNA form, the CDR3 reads TGCAGTGGCCACAGGGGACGGTCGACTGAAGCTTTCTTT. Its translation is CSGHRGRSTEAFF.

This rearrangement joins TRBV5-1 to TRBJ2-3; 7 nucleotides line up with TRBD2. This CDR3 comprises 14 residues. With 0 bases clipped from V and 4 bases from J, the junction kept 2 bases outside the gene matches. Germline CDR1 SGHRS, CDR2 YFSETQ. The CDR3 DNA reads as TGCGCCAGCAGCTTGGCCACTAGCGCAGATACGCAGTATTTT. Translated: CASSLATSADTQYF.

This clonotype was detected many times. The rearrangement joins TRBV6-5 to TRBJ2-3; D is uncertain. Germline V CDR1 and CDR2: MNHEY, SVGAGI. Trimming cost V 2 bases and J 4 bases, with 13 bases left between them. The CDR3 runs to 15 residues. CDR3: CASSYVGNGADTQYF. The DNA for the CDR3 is TGTGCCAGCAGTTACGTGGGAAATGGGGCAGATACGCAGTATTTT.

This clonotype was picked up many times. CDR3 in DNA: TGTGCCAGCAGCAGTACAGGCCAGGGGTTTACTGGGGCCAACGTCCTGACTTTC. The encoded protein is CASSSTGQGFTGANVLTF. The rearrangement uses TRBV5-5 and TRBJ2-6, with D possibly matching TRBD1 (6 bases). Germline CDR1 and CDR2: SGHKS and YYEKEE (reference sequence). Trimming took off 4 bases at V and 2 bases at J, with 19 bases between the two ends. This CDR3 comprises 18 residues.

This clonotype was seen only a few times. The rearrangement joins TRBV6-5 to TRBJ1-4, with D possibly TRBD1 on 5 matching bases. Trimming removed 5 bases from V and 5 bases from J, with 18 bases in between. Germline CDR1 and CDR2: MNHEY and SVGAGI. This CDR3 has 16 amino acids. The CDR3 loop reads CASSLDSGAYNEKLFF. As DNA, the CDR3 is TGTGCCAGCAGTCTCGACAGCGGGGCTTACAATGAAAAACTGTTTTTT.

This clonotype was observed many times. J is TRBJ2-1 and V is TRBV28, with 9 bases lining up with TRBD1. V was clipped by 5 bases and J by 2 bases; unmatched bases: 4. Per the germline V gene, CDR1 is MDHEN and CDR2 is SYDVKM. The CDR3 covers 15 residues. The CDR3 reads CASSDRTGAYNEQFF. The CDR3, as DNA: TGTGCCAGCAGTGACCGGACAGGGGCCTACAATGAGCAGTTCTTC.

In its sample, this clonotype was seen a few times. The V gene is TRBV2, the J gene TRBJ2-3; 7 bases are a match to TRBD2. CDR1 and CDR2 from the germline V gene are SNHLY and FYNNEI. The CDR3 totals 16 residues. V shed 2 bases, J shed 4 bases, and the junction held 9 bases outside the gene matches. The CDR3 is CASSETGGSGADTQYF. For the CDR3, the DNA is TGTGCCAGCAGTGAAACGGGCGGGAGTGGAGCAGATACGCAGTATTTT.

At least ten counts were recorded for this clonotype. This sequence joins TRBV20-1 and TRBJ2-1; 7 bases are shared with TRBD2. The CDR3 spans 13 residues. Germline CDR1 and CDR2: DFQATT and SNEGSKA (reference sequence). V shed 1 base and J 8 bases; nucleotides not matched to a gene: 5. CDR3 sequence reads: CSARVPAGDEQFF. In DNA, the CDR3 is TGCAGTGCTAGAGTTCCGGCGGGAGATGAGCAGTTCTTC.

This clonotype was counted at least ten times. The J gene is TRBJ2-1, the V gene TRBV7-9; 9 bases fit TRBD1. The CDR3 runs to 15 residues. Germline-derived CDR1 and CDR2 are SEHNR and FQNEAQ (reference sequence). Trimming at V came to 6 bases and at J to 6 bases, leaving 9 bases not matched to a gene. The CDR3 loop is CASSTPGQGLNEQFF. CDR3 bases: TGTGCCAGCAGTACTCCGGGACAGGGCCTCAATGAGCAGTTCTTC.

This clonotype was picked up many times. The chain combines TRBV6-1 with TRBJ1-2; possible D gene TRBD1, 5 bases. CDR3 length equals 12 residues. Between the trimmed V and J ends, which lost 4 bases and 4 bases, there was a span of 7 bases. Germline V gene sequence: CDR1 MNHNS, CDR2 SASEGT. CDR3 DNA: TGTGCCAGCAGTGCAGGGACCTATGGCTACACCTTC. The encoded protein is CASSAGTYGYTF.

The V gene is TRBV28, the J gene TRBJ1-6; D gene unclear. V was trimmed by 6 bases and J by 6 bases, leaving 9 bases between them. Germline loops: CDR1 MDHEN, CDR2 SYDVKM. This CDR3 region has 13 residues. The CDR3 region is CASSSVLNSPLHF. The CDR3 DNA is TGTGCCAGCAGCTCCGTTCTTAATTCACCCCTCCACTTT.

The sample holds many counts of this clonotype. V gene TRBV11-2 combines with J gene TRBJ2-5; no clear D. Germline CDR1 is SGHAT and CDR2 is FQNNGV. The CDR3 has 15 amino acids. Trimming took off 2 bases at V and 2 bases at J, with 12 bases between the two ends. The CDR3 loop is CASSLRVAEQETQYF. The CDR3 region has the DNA TGTGCCAGCAGCTTACGCGTTGCGGAACAAGAGACCCAGTACTTC.

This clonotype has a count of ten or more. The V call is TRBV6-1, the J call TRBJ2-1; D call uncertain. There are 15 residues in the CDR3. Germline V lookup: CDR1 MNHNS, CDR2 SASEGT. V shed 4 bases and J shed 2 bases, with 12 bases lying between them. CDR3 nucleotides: TGTGCCAGCAGTGCCGAGACACGGACCTACAATGAGCAGTTCTTC. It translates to CASSAETRTYNEQFF.

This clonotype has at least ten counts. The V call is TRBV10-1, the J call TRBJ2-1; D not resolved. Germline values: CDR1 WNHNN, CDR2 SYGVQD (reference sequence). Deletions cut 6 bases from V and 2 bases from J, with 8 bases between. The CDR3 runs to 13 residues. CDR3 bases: TGCGCCAGCAGCTCCGAACCCTACAATGAGCAGTTCTTC. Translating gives CASSSEPYNEQFF.

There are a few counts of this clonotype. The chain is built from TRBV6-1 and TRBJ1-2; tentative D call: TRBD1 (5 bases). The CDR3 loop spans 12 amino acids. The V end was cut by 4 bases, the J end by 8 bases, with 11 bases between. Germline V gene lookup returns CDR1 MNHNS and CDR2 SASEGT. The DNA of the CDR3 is TGTGCCAGCAGTGTTGGCGGGGACGGCTACACCTTC. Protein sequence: CASSVGGDGYTF.

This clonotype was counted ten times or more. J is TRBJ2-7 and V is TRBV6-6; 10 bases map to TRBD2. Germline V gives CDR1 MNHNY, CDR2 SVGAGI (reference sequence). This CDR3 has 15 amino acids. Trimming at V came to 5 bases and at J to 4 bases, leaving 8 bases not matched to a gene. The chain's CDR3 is CASSRSGTSDYEQYF. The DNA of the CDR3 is TGTGCCAGCAGTCGCTCCGGGACTAGCGATTACGAGCAGTACTTC.

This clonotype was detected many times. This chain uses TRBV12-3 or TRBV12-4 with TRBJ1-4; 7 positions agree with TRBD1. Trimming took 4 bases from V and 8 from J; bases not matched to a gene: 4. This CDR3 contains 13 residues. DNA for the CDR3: TGTGCCAGCAGTTCACAACAGGGGGAAAAACTGTTTTTT. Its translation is CASSSQQGEKLFF.

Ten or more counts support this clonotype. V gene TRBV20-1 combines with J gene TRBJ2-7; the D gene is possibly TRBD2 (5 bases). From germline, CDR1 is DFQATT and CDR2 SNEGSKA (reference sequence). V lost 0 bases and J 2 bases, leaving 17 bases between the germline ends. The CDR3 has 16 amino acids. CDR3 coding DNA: TGCAGTGCTAGAGATTTTAGGGATATGACTACCTACGAGCAGTACTTC. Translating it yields CSARDFRDMTTYEQYF.

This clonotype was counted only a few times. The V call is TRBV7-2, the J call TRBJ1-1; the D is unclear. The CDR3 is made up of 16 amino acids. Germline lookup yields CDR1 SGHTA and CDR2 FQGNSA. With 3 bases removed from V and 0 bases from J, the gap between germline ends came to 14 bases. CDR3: CASSFSGTGVNTEAFF. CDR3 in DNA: TGTGCCAGCAGCTTTTCGGGTACGGGAGTGAACACTGAAGCTTTCTTT.

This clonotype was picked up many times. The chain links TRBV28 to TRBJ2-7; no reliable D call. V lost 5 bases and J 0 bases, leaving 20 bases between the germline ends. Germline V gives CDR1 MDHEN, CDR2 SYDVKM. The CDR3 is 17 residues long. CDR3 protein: CASSTLRGWSTSYEQYF. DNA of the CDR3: TGTGCCAGCAGTACGTTACGTGGCTGGTCTACCTCCTACGAGCAGTACTTC.

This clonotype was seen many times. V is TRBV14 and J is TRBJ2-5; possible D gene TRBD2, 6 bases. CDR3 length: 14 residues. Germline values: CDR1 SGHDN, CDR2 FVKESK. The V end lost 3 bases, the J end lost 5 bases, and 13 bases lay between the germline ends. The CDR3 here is CASSQEGFRETQYF. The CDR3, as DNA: TGTGCCAGCAGCCAGGAGGGGTTTCGGGAGACCCAGTACTTC.

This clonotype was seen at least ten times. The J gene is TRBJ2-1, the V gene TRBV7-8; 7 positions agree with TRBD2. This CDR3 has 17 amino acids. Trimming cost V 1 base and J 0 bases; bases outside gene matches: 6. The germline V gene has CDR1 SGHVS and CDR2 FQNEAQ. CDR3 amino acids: CASSLESGMSSYNEQFF. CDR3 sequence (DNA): TGTGCCAGCAGCTTAGAGAGCGGGATGAGCTCCTACAATGAGCAGTTCTTC.

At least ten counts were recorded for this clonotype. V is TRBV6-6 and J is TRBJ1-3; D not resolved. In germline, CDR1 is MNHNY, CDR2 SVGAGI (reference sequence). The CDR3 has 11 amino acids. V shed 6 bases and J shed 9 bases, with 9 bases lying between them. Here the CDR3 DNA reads TGTGCCAGCAGCCCCCAAACCACCATATATTTT. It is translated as CASSPQTTIYF.

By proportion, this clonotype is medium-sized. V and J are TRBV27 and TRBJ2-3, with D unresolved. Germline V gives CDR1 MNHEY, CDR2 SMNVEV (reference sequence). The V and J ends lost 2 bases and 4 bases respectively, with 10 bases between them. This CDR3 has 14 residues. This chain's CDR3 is CASSLTVRADTQYF. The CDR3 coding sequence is TGTGCCAGCAGTTTAACGGTCCGGGCAGATACGCAGTATTTT.

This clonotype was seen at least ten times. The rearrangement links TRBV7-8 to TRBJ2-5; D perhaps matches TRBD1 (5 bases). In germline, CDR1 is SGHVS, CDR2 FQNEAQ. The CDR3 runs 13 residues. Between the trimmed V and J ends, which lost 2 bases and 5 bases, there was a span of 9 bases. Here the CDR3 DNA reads TGTGCCAGCAGCTTATCAGGGATGGAGACCCAGTACTTC. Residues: CASSLSGMETQYF.

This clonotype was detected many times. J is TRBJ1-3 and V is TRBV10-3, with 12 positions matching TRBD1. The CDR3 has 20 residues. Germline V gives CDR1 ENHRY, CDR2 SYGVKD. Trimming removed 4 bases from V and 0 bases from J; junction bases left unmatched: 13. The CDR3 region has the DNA TGTGCCATCAGTGCCGCCCCTGGGACAGGGGGCCCCCTCTCTGGAAACACCATATATTTT. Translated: CAISAAPGTGGPLSGNTIYF.